The clone carrying this T cell receptor (beta chain) was picked up a small number of times. The antigen is not known. These data are taken from a study of human T cells and chemical hapten exposure. Study details: A 2 cm by 2 cm inner upper arm patch received 2% DPC for sensitization. General study findings and limits: The study found expanded TCRs formed significantly more large CDR3 similarity clusters than controls. As patch test score rose, PT1 expanded TCR counts tended to rise as well.

TCRdb passed the RACE reads through MiXCR, listing each CDR3 protein once. The table includes around 120,000 distinct CDR3 sequences, approximately 10% detected once. Regarding time point: patch test 1, 2 weeks after DPC sensitization. Treatment noted: therapeutic diphenylcyclopropenone sensitization with weekly scalp DPC. The drawing of blood occurred before each patch test was applied. The CDR3 covers 12 residues. Per germline, CDR1 DFQATT and CDR2 SNEGSKA (reference sequence). The V end lost 3 bases, the J end lost 4 bases, and 9 bases lay between the germline ends. This chain uses TRBV20-1 with TRBJ1-1, with D hard to call. The receptor was isolated from a woman aged 35 to 49 with alopecia areata. Some clones in this sample may be carry-over from other donors' samples. The sequenced sample was whole blood, obtained in connection with sensitization to the hapten diphenylcyclopropenone (DPC). CDR3 sequence reads: CSASLRGTEAFF. The CDR3 coding sequence is TGCAGTGCTAGTCTGCGGGGCACTGAAGCTTTCTTT.